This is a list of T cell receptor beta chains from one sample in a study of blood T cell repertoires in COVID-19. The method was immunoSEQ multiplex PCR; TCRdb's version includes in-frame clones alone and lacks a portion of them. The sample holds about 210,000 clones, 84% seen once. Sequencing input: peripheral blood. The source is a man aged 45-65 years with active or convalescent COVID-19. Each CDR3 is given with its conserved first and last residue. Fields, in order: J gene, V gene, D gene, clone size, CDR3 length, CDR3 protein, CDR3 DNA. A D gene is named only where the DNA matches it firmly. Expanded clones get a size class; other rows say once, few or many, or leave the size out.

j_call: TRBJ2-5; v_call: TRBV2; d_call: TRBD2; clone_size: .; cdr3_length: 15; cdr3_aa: CASSELAGGGETQYF; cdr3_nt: TGTGCCAGCAGTGAATTAGCGGGGGGCGGAGAGACCCAGTACTTC
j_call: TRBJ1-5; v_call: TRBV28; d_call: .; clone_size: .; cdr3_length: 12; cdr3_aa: CASSPPTLFQHF; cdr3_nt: TGTGCCAGCAGTCCACCGACTTTATTCCAGCATTTT
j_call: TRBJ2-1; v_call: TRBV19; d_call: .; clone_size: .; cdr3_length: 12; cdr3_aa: CASTYGAREQFF; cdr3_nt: TGTGCCAGTACCTATGGGGCTAGGGAGCAGTTCTTC
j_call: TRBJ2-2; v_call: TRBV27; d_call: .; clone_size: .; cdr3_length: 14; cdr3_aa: CASMGGLQPGELFF; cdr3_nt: TGTGCCAGCATGGGAGGCTTGCAGCCCGGGGAGCTGTTTTTT
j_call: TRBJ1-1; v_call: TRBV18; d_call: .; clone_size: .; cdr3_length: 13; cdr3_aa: CASSPSGQTEAFF; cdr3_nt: TGTGCCAGCTCACCGTCGGGACAAACTGAAGCTTTCTTT
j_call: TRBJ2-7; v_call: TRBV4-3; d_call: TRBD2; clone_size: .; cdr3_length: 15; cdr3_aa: CASSQDGLAGIEQYF; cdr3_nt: TGCGCCAGCAGCCAAGATGGACTAGCGGGAATCGAGCAGTACTTC
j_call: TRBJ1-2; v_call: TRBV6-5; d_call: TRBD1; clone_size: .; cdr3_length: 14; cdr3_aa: CASSPTSDRGRYTF; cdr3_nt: TGTGCCAGCAGTCCCACTTCGGACAGGGGCCGCTACACCTTC
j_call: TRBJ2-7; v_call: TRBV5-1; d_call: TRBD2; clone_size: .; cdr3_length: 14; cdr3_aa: CASSLGTSVGEQYF; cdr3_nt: TGCGCCAGCAGCTTGGGGACTAGCGTGGGCGAGCAGTACTTC
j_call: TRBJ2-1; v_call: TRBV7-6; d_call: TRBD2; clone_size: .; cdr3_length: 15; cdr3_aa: CASSYGLAGVGEQFF; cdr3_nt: TGTGCCAGCAGCTACGGACTAGCGGGAGTTGGGGAGCAGTTCTTC
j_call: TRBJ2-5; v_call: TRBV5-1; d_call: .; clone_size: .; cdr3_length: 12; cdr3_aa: CASSLGGRTQYF; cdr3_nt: TGCGCCAGCAGCCTCGGGGGTCGGACCCAGTACTTC
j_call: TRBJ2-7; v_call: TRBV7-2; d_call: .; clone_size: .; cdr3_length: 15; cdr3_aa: CASSLASAGPYEQYF; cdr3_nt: TGTGCCAGCAGCTTAGCCTCAGCAGGCCCCTACGAGCAGTACTTC
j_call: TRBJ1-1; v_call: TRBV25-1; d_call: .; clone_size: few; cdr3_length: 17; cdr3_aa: CASSESLLWGTRPEAFF; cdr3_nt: TGTGCCAGCAGTGAATCACTGTTATGGGGCACCCGCCCTGAAGCTTTCTTT
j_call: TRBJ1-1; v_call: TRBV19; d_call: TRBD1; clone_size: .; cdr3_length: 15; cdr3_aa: CASSTDRGLNTEAFF; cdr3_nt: TGTGCCAGTAGTACAGACAGGGGGCTGAACACTGAAGCTTTCTTT
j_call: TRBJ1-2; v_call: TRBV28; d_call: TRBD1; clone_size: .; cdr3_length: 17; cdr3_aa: CASSLLEDRAYSYGYTF; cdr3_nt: TGTGCCAGCAGTTTACTCGAGGACAGGGCCTATTCCTATGGCTACACCTTC
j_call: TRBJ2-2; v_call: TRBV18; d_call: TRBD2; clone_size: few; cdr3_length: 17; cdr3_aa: CASSPRASGSNTGELFF; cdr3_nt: TGTGCCAGCTCACCACGGGCTAGCGGTTCGAACACCGGGGAGCTGTTTTTT
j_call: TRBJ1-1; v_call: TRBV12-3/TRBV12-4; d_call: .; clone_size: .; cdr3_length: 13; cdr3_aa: CASSPQVNTEAFF; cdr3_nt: TGTGCCAGCAGTCCCCAGGTGAACACTGAAGCTTTCTTT
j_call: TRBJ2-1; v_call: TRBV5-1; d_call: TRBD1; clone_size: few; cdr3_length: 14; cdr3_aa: CASSLGGQGGEQFF; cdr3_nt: TGCGCCAGCAGCTTGGGGGGACAGGGTGGAGAGCAGTTCTTC
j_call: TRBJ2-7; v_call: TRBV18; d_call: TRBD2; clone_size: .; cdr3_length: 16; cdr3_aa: CASSHGLAGVGGEQYF; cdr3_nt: TGTGCCAGCTCGCACGGACTAGCGGGAGTTGGAGGCGAGCAGTACTTC
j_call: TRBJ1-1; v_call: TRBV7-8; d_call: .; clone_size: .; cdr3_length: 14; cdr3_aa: CASSLGHANTEAFF; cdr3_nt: TGTGCCAGCAGCTTGGGACACGCGAACACTGAAGCTTTCTTT
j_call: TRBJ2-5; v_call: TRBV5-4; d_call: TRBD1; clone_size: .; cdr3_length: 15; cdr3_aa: CASSLGGTGAETQYF; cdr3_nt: TGTGCCAGCAGCTTGGGAGGGACAGGGGCCGAGACCCAGTACTTC
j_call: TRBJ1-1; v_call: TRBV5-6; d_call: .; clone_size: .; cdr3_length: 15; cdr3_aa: CASSLWGTRGLVAFF; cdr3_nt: TGTGCCAGCAGCTTGTGGGGCACCAGGGGCTTGGTAGCTTTCTTT
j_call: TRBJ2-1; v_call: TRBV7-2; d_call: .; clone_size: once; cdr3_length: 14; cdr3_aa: CASSLQVIYNEQFF; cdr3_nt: TGTGCCAGCAGCTTACAGGTAATTTACAATGAGCAGTTCTTC
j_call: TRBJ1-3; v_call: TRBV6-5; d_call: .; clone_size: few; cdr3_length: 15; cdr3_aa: CASSSYGTTGNTIYF; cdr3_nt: TGTGCCAGCAGTTCCTACGGGACAACTGGAAACACCATATATTTT
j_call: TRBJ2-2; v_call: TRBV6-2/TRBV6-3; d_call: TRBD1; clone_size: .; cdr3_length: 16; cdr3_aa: CASSYEGQGPTGELFF; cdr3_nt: TGTGCCAGCAGTTACGAGGGACAGGGACCCACCGGGGAGCTGTTTTTT
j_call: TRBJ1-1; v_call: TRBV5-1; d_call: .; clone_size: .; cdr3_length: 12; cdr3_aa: CASSLAGGAAFF; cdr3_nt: TGCGCCAGCAGCTTGGCCGGGGGGGCTGCTTTCTTT
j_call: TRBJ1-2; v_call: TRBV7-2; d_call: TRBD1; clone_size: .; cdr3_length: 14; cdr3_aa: CASSPGQGYYGYTF; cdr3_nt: TGTGCCAGCAGCCCGGGACAGGGGTACTATGGCTACACCTTC
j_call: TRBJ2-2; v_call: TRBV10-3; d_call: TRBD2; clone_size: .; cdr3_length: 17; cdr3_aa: CAISESITVGGAGELFF; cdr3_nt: TGTGCCATCAGTGAGTCGATTACGGTTGGGGGGGCCGGGGAGCTGTTTTTT
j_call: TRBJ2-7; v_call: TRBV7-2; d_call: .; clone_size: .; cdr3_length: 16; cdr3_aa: CASSLAGGPRFYEQYF; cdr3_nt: TGTGCCAGCAGCTTAGCGGGCGGGCCCCGCTTCTACGAGCAGTACTTC
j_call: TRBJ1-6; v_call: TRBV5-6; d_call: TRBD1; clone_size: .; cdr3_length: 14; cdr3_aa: CASSSMTGYSPLHF; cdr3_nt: TGTGCCAGCAGCTCAATGACAGGGTATTCACCCCTCCACTTT
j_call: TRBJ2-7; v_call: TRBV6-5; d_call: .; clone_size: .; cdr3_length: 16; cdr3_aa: CASSYRTSRTPYEQYF; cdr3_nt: TGTGCCAGCAGTTACCGCACTTCACGGACTCCCTACGAGCAGTACTTC
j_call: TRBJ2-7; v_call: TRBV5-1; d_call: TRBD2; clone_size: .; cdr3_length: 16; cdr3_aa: CASKRTGLAGVNEQYF; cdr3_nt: TGCGCCAGCAAGAGGACGGGACTAGCGGGGGTTAACGAGCAGTACTTC
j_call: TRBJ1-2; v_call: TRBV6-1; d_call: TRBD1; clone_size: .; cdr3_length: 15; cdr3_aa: CASSERTGRYYGYTF; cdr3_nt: TGTGCCAGCAGTGAACGGACAGGGAGGTACTATGGCTACACCTTC
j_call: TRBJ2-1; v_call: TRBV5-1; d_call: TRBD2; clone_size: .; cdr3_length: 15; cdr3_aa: CASSQGLATYNEQFF; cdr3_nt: TGCGCCAGCAGCCAAGGACTAGCGACTTACAATGAGCAGTTCTTC
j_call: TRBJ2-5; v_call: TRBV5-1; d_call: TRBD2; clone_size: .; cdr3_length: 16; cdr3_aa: CASRPGLAGGEETQYF; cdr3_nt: TGCGCCAGCAGACCTGGACTAGCGGGGGGAGAAGAGACCCAGTACTTC
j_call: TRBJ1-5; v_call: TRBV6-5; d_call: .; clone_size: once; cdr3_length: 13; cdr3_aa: CASSRAGNQPQHF; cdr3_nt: TGTGCCAGCAGCCGGGCGGGGAATCAGCCCCAGCATTTT
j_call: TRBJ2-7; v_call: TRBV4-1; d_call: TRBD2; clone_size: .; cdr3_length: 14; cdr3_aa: CASSKGRVFNEQYF; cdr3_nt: TGCGCCAGCAGCAAAGGGAGGGTCTTCAACGAGCAGTACTTC
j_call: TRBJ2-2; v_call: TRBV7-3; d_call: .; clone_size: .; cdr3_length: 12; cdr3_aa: CASSFQTGELFF; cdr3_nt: TGTGCCAGCAGCTTTCAGACCGGGGAGCTGTTTTTT
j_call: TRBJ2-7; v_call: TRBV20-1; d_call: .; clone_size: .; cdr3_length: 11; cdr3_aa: CSATVRGEQYF; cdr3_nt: TGCAGTGCTACGGTCCGCGGGGAGCAGTACTTC
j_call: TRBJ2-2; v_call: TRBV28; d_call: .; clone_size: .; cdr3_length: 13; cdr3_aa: CASIGQNTGELFF; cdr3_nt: TGTGCCAGCATCGGACAGAACACCGGGGAGCTGTTTTTT
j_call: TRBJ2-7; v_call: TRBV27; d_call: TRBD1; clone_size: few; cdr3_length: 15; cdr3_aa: CASSPRRDSSYEQYF; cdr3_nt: TGTGCCAGCAGTCCTCGCCGGGACAGTTCCTACGAGCAGTACTTC
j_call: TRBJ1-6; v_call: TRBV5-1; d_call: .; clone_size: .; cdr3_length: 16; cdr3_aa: CASSLAPLSYNSPLHF; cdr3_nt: TGCGCCAGCAGCTTGGCACCACTCTCCTATAATTCACCCCTCCACTTT
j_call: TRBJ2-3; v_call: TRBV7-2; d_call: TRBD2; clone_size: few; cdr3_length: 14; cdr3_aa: CASSLGLAADTQYF; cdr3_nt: TGTGCCAGCAGCTTAGGACTAGCGGCAGATACGCAGTATTTT
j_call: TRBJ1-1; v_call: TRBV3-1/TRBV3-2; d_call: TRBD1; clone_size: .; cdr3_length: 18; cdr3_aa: CASSQAKRGQGYYTEAFF; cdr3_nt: TGTGCCAGCAGCCAAGCCAAAAGGGGACAGGGATATTACACTGAAGCTTTCTTT
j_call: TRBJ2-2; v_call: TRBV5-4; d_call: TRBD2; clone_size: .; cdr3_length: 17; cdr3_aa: CASSPGLAHFNTGELFF; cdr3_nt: TGTGCCAGCAGCCCGGGACTAGCTCATTTTAACACCGGGGAGCTGTTTTTT
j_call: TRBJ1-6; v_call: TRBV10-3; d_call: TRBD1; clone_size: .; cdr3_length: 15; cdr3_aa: CAISGFRGPDSPLHF; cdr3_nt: TGTGCCATCAGTGGATTCAGGGGGCCGGATTCACCCCTCCACTTT
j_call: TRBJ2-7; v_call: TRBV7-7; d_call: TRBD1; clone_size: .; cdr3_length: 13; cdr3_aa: CASSPGQGGEQYF; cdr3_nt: TGTGCCAGCAGTCCCGGACAGGGGGGCGAGCAGTACTTC
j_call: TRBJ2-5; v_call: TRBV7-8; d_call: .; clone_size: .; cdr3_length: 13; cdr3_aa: CASSFAGAETQYF; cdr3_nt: TGTGCCAGCAGCTTTGCGGGGGCTGAGACCCAGTACTTC
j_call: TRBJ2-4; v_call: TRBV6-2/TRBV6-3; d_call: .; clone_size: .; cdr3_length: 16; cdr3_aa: CASSHRDSRQSGIQYF; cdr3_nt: TGTGCCAGCAGTCACCGGGACTCGAGACAATCCGGAATTCAGTACTTC
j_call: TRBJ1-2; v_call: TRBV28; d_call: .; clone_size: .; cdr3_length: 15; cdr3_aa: CASSHAPTLNYGYTF; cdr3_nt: TGTGCCAGCAGCCACGCCCCGACATTGAACTATGGCTACACCTTC
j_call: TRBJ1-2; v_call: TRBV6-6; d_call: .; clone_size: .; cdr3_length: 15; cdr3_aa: CASSHPGGLEGGYTF; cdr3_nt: TGTGCCAGCAGTCATCCCGGCGGCCTGGAGGGTGGCTACACCTTC